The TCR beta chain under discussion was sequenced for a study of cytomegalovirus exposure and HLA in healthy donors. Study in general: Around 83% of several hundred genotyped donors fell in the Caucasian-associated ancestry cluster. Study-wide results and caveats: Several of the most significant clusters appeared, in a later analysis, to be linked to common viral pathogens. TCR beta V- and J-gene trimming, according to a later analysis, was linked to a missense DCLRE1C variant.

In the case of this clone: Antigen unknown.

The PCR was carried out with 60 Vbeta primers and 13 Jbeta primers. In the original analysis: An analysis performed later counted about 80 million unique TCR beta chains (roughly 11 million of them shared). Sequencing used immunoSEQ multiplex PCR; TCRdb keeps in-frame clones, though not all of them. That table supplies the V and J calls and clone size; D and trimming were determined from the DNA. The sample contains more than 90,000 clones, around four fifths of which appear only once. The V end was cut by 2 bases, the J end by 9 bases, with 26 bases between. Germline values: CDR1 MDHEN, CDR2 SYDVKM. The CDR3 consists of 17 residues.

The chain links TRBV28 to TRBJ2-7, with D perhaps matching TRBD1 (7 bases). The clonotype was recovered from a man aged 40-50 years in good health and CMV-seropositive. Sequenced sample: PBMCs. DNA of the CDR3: TGTGCCAGCAGTTTACCAAGAGGACAGGACTACTCCAGGGGGCAGTACTTC. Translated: CASSLPRGQDYSRGQYF.